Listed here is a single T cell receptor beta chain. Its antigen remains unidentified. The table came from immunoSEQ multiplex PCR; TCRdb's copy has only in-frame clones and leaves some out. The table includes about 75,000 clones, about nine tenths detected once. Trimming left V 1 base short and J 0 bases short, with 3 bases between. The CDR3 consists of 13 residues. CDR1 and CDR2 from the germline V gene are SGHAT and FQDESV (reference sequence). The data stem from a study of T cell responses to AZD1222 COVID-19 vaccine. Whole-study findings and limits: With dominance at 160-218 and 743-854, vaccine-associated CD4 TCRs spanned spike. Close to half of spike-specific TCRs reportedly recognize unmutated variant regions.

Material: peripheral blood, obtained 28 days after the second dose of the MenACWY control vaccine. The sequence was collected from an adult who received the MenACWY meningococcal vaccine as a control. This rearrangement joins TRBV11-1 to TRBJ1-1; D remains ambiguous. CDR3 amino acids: CASSLEMNTEAFF. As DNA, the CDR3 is TGTGCCAGCAGCTTAGAGATGAACACTGAAGCTTTCTTT.